This is a list of T cell receptor beta chains from one sample in a study of Ad26.COV2.S vaccination and SARS-CoV-2 variants. TCRdb keeps only in-frame clones here, not all; method: immunoSEQ multiplex PCR. Among a few hundred thousand clones listed, around 89% were seen once. The sequences come from peripheral blood, collected in a trial of Ad26.COV2.S vaccine versus placebo. The receptor source for this set is a person between 18 and 59 years old who received the Ad26.COV2.S COVID-19 vaccine or a placebo. Each CDR3 is given with its conserved first and last residue. Size tells how often a clone was seen (once, few, many) or the class of an expanded clone, and some rows leave it out.

clone_size: .
v_call: TRBV15
j_call: TRBJ2-3
cdr3_aa: CATSRDRGGGTDTQYF

clone_size: once
v_call: TRBV19
j_call: TRBJ2-7
cdr3_aa: CASSIASGTYEQYF

clone_size: .
v_call: TRBV2
j_call: TRBJ1-6
cdr3_aa: CASIDTYNSPLHF

clone_size: .
v_call: TRBV28
j_call: TRBJ1-5
cdr3_aa: CASSSGEGRIPNSNQPQHF

clone_size: .
v_call: TRBV5-6
j_call: TRBJ2-7
cdr3_aa: CASSFFPGAYEQYF

clone_size: .
v_call: TRBV5-1
j_call: TRBJ2-4
cdr3_aa: CASSLTVLGSRLQYF

clone_size: .
v_call: TRBV6-6
j_call: TRBJ1-1
cdr3_aa: CASSYSHLNTEAFF

clone_size: .
v_call: TRBV28
j_call: TRBJ1-2
cdr3_aa: CASSAPQGNYGYTF

clone_size: .
v_call: TRBV19
j_call: TRBJ2-7
cdr3_aa: CASSIGAGGSYEQYF

clone_size: .
v_call: TRBV6-5
j_call: TRBJ2-7
cdr3_aa: CASTQAREQYF

clone_size: .
v_call: TRBV19
j_call: TRBJ1-3
cdr3_aa: CASNMGGPGNTIYF

clone_size: .
v_call: TRBV4-3
j_call: TRBJ2-5
cdr3_aa: CASSFRTAAQETQYF

clone_size: .
v_call: TRBV4-1
j_call: TRBJ2-2
cdr3_aa: CASSQGGFTGELFF

clone_size: .
v_call: TRBV6-6
j_call: TRBJ1-2
cdr3_aa: CASSYPSGGPGYTF

clone_size: .
v_call: TRBV20-1
j_call: TRBJ2-7
cdr3_aa: CGGLAVYEQYF

clone_size: .
v_call: TRBV2
j_call: TRBJ2-3
cdr3_aa: CASSEALLDRRTDTQYF

clone_size: .
v_call: TRBV7-9
j_call: TRBJ2-5
cdr3_aa: CASRRLAGGTSQETQYF

clone_size: .
v_call: TRBV14
j_call: TRBJ2-1
cdr3_aa: CASSQEFFLATNEQFF

clone_size: .
v_call: TRBV7-2
j_call: TRBJ2-7
cdr3_aa: CASRGTGGYEQYF

clone_size: .
v_call: TRBV28
j_call: TRBJ2-4
cdr3_aa: CASSFWGKNIQYF

clone_size: .
v_call: TRBV5-8
j_call: TRBJ1-4
cdr3_aa: CASSLRTGATNEKLFF

clone_size: .
v_call: TRBV7-9
j_call: TRBJ1-2
cdr3_aa: CASSLGDASFYTF

clone_size: .
v_call: TRBV18
j_call: TRBJ2-2
cdr3_aa: CASSPVGGGNSGELFF

clone_size: .
v_call: TRBV6-5
j_call: TRBJ2-5
cdr3_aa: CASSSGRNRGETQYF

clone_size: .
v_call: TRBV27
j_call: TRBJ1-4
cdr3_aa: CASSPLRDRGEKLFF

clone_size: .
v_call: TRBV11-2
j_call: TRBJ1-6
cdr3_aa: CASSLDRRLSPLHF

clone_size: .
v_call: TRBV9
j_call: TRBJ2-2
cdr3_aa: CASSDPSDRRSGELFF

clone_size: .
v_call: TRBV7-9
j_call: TRBJ1-4
cdr3_aa: CASSFGQGREKLFF

clone_size: .
v_call: TRBV15
j_call: TRBJ1-3
cdr3_aa: CATSRDSGNTIYF

clone_size: .
v_call: TRBV19
j_call: TRBJ2-5
cdr3_aa: CASSSPGETQYF

clone_size: few
v_call: TRBV7-2
j_call: TRBJ1-3
cdr3_aa: CASSSQGTAGGNTIYF

clone_size: .
v_call: TRBV6-1
j_call: TRBJ1-1
cdr3_aa: CASSEFRTGATEAFF

clone_size: .
v_call: TRBV19
j_call: TRBJ2-7
cdr3_aa: CASSTAGGHSYEQYF

clone_size: .
v_call: TRBV19
j_call: TRBJ1-5
cdr3_aa: CASRSGYRGLNQPQHF

clone_size: .
v_call: TRBV27
j_call: TRBJ2-7
cdr3_aa: CASSPGTGPYEQYF

clone_size: .
v_call: TRBV5-4
j_call: TRBJ2-5
cdr3_aa: CASSLVSTKETQYF

clone_size: .
v_call: TRBV9
j_call: TRBJ1-1
cdr3_aa: CASTPGISGTVDTEAFF

clone_size: once
v_call: TRBV28
j_call: TRBJ1-2
cdr3_aa: CASSPHNGFSPSGYTF

clone_size: .
v_call: TRBV14
j_call: TRBJ2-7
cdr3_aa: CASSHTGGLSSEQYF

clone_size: .
v_call: TRBV6-2/TRBV6-3
j_call: TRBJ1-4
cdr3_aa: CASSYRQGGEKLFF

clone_size: .
v_call: TRBV18
j_call: TRBJ1-5
cdr3_aa: CASSPGSGINQPQHF

clone_size: .
v_call: TRBV5-1
j_call: TRBJ1-3
cdr3_aa: CASSQEVGEAGNTIYF

clone_size: .
v_call: TRBV7-2
j_call: TRBJ1-1
cdr3_aa: CASSLGIGMNTEAFF

clone_size: .
v_call: TRBV6-5
j_call: TRBJ2-7
cdr3_aa: CASNPSEVPYEQYF

clone_size: few
v_call: TRBV6-5
j_call: TRBJ1-6
cdr3_aa: CASSYTPTAGNSPLHF

clone_size: .
v_call: TRBV2
j_call: TRBJ2-1
cdr3_aa: CASSEEGQTYNEQFF

clone_size: once
v_call: TRBV24-1
j_call: TRBJ2-2
cdr3_aa: CATSEGQATGELFF

clone_size: .
v_call: TRBV7-2
j_call: TRBJ2-7
cdr3_aa: CASSLEPNRAYEQYF